The 15 T cell receptor beta chains presented below share a single source sample, sequenced in a study of CD8+CD57+ T cells in acquired aplastic anemia. Using genomic DNA as the template, TCR beta VDJ and CDR3 profiling was carried out. TCRdb analysed the reads with MiXCR anew, one entry per CDR3 protein. The table has hundreds of thousands of distinct CDR3 sequences, about two thirds seen once. The sequenced sample consisted of sorted CD4+, CD8+, or CD8+CD57+ T cells (not recorded which) from PBMCs. These receptors all stem from a human donor in good health, serving as a control.

The chain employs TRBV5-6 and TRBJ1-2; D is perhaps TRBD1 (6 bases). Germline V gene data show CDR1 as SGHDT and CDR2 as YYEEEE. The CDR3 has 16 residues. V gave up 4 bases and J gave up 2 bases, with 18 bases separating them. The CDR3 reads CASSPGGEGVNYGYTF. For the CDR3, the DNA is TGTGCCAGCAGCCCAGGTGGAGAGGGGGTCAACTATGGCTACACCTTC.

This clonotype was recorded many times. V is TRBV24-1 and J is TRBJ2-2; D might be TRBD2 (5 bases). V was clipped by 1 base and J by 2 bases, with 10 bases between them. Germline CDR1 KGHDR, CDR2 SFDVKD. The CDR3 is made up of 16 amino acids. Here the CDR3 DNA reads TGTGCCACCAGTGATTTCGGGAACAGAAACACCGGGGAGCTGTTTTTT. Protein product: CATSDFGNRNTGELFF.

This clonotype was picked up many times. The chain has TRBV7-2 and TRBJ1-2; D remains unclear. Germline values: CDR1 SGHTA, CDR2 FQGNSA. V was pared by 4 bases and J by 8 bases, with 14 bases between. CDR3 length: 13 residues. CDR3 DNA sequence: TGTGCCAGCAGCTCTGGTCCGGGGTTAGGCTACACCTTC. Amino acid sequence: CASSSGPGLGYTF.

This clonotype appeared a few times. The V gene is TRBV24-1, the J gene TRBJ2-5, with 8 bases fitting TRBD1. Germline V CDR1 and CDR2: KGHDR, SFDVKD. Trimming cost V 7 bases and J 1 base; bases outside gene matches: 7. The CDR3 consists of 15 residues. For the CDR3, the DNA is TGTGCCACCAGCTCAAGACAGGGGACCCAAGAGACCCAGTACTTC. Protein sequence: CATSSRQGTQETQYF.

The CDR3 bases are TGTGCCAGTAGTCGAAGAAGGAACACCTACAATGAGTACTTC. This gives the protein CASSRRRNTYNEYF. This chain joins TRBV7-8 and TRBJ2-7, with D unresolved. V was trimmed by 9 bases and J by 11 bases, leaving 26 bases between them. This CDR3 region has 14 residues. CDR1 and CDR2 from the germline V gene are SGHVS and FQNEAQ.

This clonotype was counted ten times or more. This chain joins TRBV6-1 and TRBJ1-2, with D tentatively TRBD1 (5 bases). V lost 4 bases and J 6 bases, leaving 15 bases between the germline ends. This CDR3 is 14 amino acids long. Germline lookup yields CDR1 MNHNS and CDR2 SASEGT. The CDR3 coding sequence is TGTGCCAGCAGTGGTTGGGGCAGGACGGATGGCTACACCTTC. Residues: CASSGWGRTDGYTF.

This chain joins TRBV10-1 and TRBJ2-6; D could derive from TRBD1 or TRBD2 (5 bases each). Germline V CDR1 and CDR2: WNHNN, SYGVQD (reference sequence). There are 18 residues in the CDR3. The V and J ends lost 7 bases and 1 base respectively, with 20 bases between them. The CDR3 here is CASISAGRSGSGANVLTF. The CDR3 DNA is TGCGCCAGCATCTCTGCAGGGAGATCGGGTTCTGGGGCCAACGTCCTGACTTTC.

This clonotype was picked up one time. Germline is not matched at one junction end, which may reflect a read error. This chain connects TRBV20-1 to TRBJ1-2; D perhaps matches TRBD1 (5 bases). CDR3 size: 15 residues. In germline, CDR1 is DFQATT, CDR2 SNEGSKA (reference sequence). This CDR3 is CSAIQGLPEEDGYTF. The CDR3, as DNA: TGCAGCGCTATTCAGGGTTTGCCTGAAGAGGATGGCTACACCTTC.

This sequence joins TRBV20-1 and TRBJ2-5; D is tentatively TRBD1 or TRBD2 (5 bases each). V lost 2 bases to trimming and J lost 4 bases, with 14 bases between them. CDR3 length equals 14 residues. Per germline, CDR1 DFQATT and CDR2 SNEGSKA (reference sequence). The CDR3 region is CSARKSTGTETQYF. CDR3 DNA sequence: TGCAGTGCTAGAAAGTCAACCGGGACAGAGACCCAGTACTTC.

This clonotype was detected a few times. The V and J genes are TRBV5-1 and TRBJ2-7; D may correspond to TRBD1 or TRBD2 (5 bases each). V was shortened by 4 bases and J by 2 bases, with 22 bases between the two germline ends. This CDR3 comprises 17 residues. Looked up from germline, CDR1 is SGHRS and CDR2 is YFSETQ. For the CDR3, the DNA is TGCGCCAGCAGCCATACCACGTACCGGGACCGAGCCTACGAGCAGTACTTC. This gives the protein CASSHTTYRDRAYEQYF.

The chain carries TRBV19 and TRBJ1-6, with 9 bases aligning to TRBD1. The J segment lost 14 bases and the V segment lost 3 bases, leaving 8 bases of the junction unmatched. CDR1 is LNHDA and CDR2 is SQIVND in the germline V gene (reference sequence). This CDR3 spans 14 amino acids. CDR3 in amino acids: CASSMADRGSALHF. CDR3 DNA sequence: TGTGCCAGTAGTATGGCGGACAGGGGTAGCGCCCTCCACTTT.

This clonotype was recorded once. The CDR3 protein is CASSSSGGYNSPLHF. As DNA, the CDR3 is TGTGCCAGTAGTTCTTCAGGGGGGTATAATTCACCCCTCCACTTT. This sequence joins TRBV19 and TRBJ1-6; 7 bases map to TRBD1. Germline lookup yields CDR1 LNHDA and CDR2 SQIVND (reference sequence). With V trimmed by 5 bases and J by 4 bases, 5 bases remained unmatched. The CDR3 loop spans 15 amino acids.

With regard to this clonotype: Compared with germline, one end of the junction differs, possibly owing to a read error. CDR3 coding DNA: TGTGCCAGCAGCGTAGTGCAAGCGGGGGGCTCCTACGACTTC. Translation gives CASSVVQAGGSYDF. The rearrangement links TRBV9 to TRBJ2-7; 9 nucleotides line up with TRBD2. Looked up from germline, CDR1 is SGDLS and CDR2 is YYNGEE. This CDR3 contains 14 residues.

Concerning this clonotype: An end of the junction differs from the germline gene, which may be a read error. V and J are TRBV11-2 and TRBJ1-2, with 7 bases fitting TRBD1. The length of the CDR3 is 15 residues. Germline values: CDR1 SGHAT, CDR2 FQNNGV. Written as DNA, the CDR3 is TGTGCCATCAGCGTATCGGACAGGACTAACTATGGCTACACCTTC. Its translation: CAISVSDRTNYGYTF.

Of note for this clonotype: The germline gene is not matched at one end of the junction; a read error may be the cause. J is TRBJ1-5 and V is TRBV7-9; D may be TRBD1 (5 bases). CDR3 length equals 14 residues. Germline loops: CDR1 SEHNR, CDR2 FQNEAQ (reference sequence). The CDR3 DNA is TGTGCCAGCAGCTTAGTCCTGGACACGATTACGAGCAGTTTT. This encodes CASSLVLDTITSSF.